A selection of T cell receptor beta chains follows, all from one sample in a study of shared clonotypes between healthy human individuals. Clones were read by immunoSEQ multiplex PCR, and TCRdb kept only the in-frame ones, dropping some. The data show 760,000 or so clones, approximately 97% seen once. The specimen sequenced was naive CD8+ T cells sorted from blood. Receptors originate from a young man in good health. The CDR3 runs from the conserved cysteine through the conserved F or W. A D gene is named only where the DNA matches it firmly. Clone size is stated in some rows and not others, as once, few, many or a class when expanded.

j_call d_call v_call clone_size cdr3_aa cdr3_nt
TRBJ2-7 . TRBV19 . CASIGPHYEQYF TGTGCCAGTATTGGGCCGCACTACGAGCAGTACTTC
TRBJ1-1 . TRBV29-1 . CSVEDLSGTEAFF TGCAGCGTTGAAGATTTATCCGGGACTGAAGCTTTCTTT
TRBJ2-2 TRBD2 TRBV7-9 . CASSQGSLAGYTGELFF TGTGCCAGCAGCCAGGGAAGTCTAGCGGGATACACCGGGGAGCTGTTTTTT
TRBJ2-7 TRBD2 TRBV7-6 . CASSLYLAGDYEQYF TGTGCCAGCAGCTTGTACCTAGCGGGAGACTACGAGCAGTACTTC
TRBJ1-2 . TRBV10-3 . CAISESGMSGGYTF TGTGCCATCAGTGAGTCTGGAATGTCTGGGGGCTACACCTTC
TRBJ2-7 . TRBV2 . CASRDLQSGEQYF TGTGCCAGCAGGGACCTACAGTCGGGTGAGCAGTACTTC
TRBJ2-1 . TRBV28 . CASSHGQTTYNEQFF TGTGCCAGCAGCCACGGACAGACGACATACAATGAGCAGTTCTTC
TRBJ2-1 . TRBV15 . CATSRDRVTYNEQFF TGTGCCACCAGCAGAGATCGGGTCACCTACAATGAGCAGTTCTTC
TRBJ2-7 . TRBV7-9 . CASSFNYEQYF TGTGCCAGCAGCTTCAATTACGAGCAGTACTTC
TRBJ2-3 . TRBV15 once CAIRNSSTDTQYF TGTGCCATCCGTAACAGTAGCACAGATACGCAGTATTTT
TRBJ1-5 . TRBV7-9 . CASSRGGINQPQHF TGTGCCAGCAGCCGTGGGGGGATCAATCAGCCCCAGCATTTT
TRBJ1-4 TRBD1 TRBV28 . CASSLRDRGLLAGEKLFF TGTGCCAGCAGCCTCCGGGACAGGGGTTTGTTAGCGGGTGAAAAACTGTTTTTT
TRBJ2-1 . TRBV11-3 . CASSLGWTTLYNEQFF TGTGCCAGCAGCTTAGGGTGGACGACTCTCTACAATGAGCAGTTCTTC
TRBJ1-5 . TRBV28 . CASRKNSNQPQHF TGTGCCAGCAGGAAAAATAGCAATCAGCCCCAGCATTTT
TRBJ2-1 TRBD1 TRBV29-1 . CSVFWSGGEQFF TGCAGCGTTTTTTGGTCAGGGGGTGAGCAGTTCTTC
TRBJ2-7 . TRBV2 . CARNRPGSYEQYF TGTGCCAGAAACAGGCCGGGGTCCTACGAGCAGTACTTC
TRBJ1-2 . TRBV9 . CASSQGTGYTF TGTGCCAGCAGTCAAGGGACTGGCTACACCTTC
TRBJ2-1 . TRBV7-9 once CASSSLSSYNEQFF TGTGCCAGCAGCTCGCTTAGCTCCTACAATGAGCAGTTCTTC
TRBJ2-1 . TRBV18 . CASSPLAEYNEQFF TGTGCCAGCTCACCATTGGCGGAATACAATGAGCAGTTCTTC
TRBJ2-5 . TRBV30 . CAWSEGGTQYF TGTGCCTGGAGTGAGGGTGGGACCCAGTACTTC
TRBJ2-7 . TRBV27 . CASSLGERPYEQYF TGTGCCAGCAGTTTAGGGGAGCGACCCTACGAGCAGTACTTC
TRBJ2-3 TRBD2 TRBV7-8 . CASSLEGGLAGFSDTQYF TGTGCCAGCAGCTTAGAAGGAGGACTAGCGGGTTTTAGTGATACGCAGTATTTT
TRBJ2-1 . TRBV7-6 . CASSLEYGFYNEQFF TGTGCCAGCAGCTTAGAATACGGGTTCTACAATGAGCAGTTCTTC
TRBJ2-7 . TRBV6-1 . CASMGPLANYEQYF TGTGCCAGCATGGGGCCCCTAGCGAACTACGAGCAGTACTTC
TRBJ1-5 TRBD1 TRBV27 . CASSYGTGGKQPQHF TGTGCCAGCAGTTACGGCACAGGGGGCAAACAGCCCCAGCATTTT
TRBJ2-7 TRBD1 TRBV5-1 . CASSLGQGVDEQYF TGCGCCAGCAGCTTGGGGCAGGGGGTAGACGAGCAGTACTTC
TRBJ2-5 . TRBV5-8 . CASSPRFGGSYQETQYF TGTGCCAGCAGCCCTCGCTTTGGAGGCTCCTACCAAGAGACCCAGTACTTC
TRBJ1-5 TRBD1 TRBV4-2 . CASSVRTGGNQPQHF TGTGCCAGCAGCGTTAGGACAGGCGGGAATCAGCCCCAGCATTTT
TRBJ2-7 . TRBV19 . CASSPGTWGNYEQYF TGTGCCAGTAGTCCCGGGACCTGGGGAAACTACGAGCAGTACTTC
TRBJ2-7 . TRBV7-9 . CASSLGSYEQYF TGTGCCAGCAGCTTAGGTTCCTACGAGCAGTACTTC
TRBJ2-1 TRBD2 TRBV10-3 . CAIAGLAGSGYNEQFF TGTGCCATCGCGGGACTAGCGGGGAGTGGGTACAATGAGCAGTTCTTC
TRBJ2-5 TRBD1 TRBV28 . CASSFPGTDPRETQYF TGTGCCAGCAGTTTTCCCGGGACAGATCCCCGGGAGACCCAGTACTTC
TRBJ2-1 . TRBV10-3 . CAISDQDSLNNEQFF TGTGCCATCAGTGATCAGGACAGCCTGAACAATGAGCAGTTCTTC
TRBJ2-7 TRBD1 TRBV7-9 . CASRTGKGEQYF TGTGCCAGCAGGACAGGGAAAGGCGAGCAGTACTTC
TRBJ2-3 . TRBV5-5 once CASSLSWVTITDTQYF TGTGCCAGCAGTCTTTCTTGGGTTACGATTACAGATACGCAGTATTTT
TRBJ2-7 TRBD1 TRBV2 once CASRDRVHEQYF TGTGCCAGCAGGGACAGGGTCCACGAGCAGTACTTC
TRBJ2-1 TRBD1 TRBV13 . CASSAGQGFNDEQFF TGTGCCAGCAGCGCCGGACAGGGGTTTAACGATGAGCAGTTCTTC
TRBJ2-5 . TRBV7-9 . CASSSSRGRGETQYF TGTGCCAGCAGCTCCTCCAGGGGGAGGGGAGAGACCCAGTACTTC
TRBJ2-2 TRBD1 TRBV5-1 . CASSLEGAAGELFF TGCGCCAGCAGCTTGGAGGGGGCCGCCGGGGAGCTGTTTTTT
TRBJ2-7 . TRBV7-2 . CASSFELNYEQYF TGTGCCAGCAGCTTTGAGCTGAACTACGAGCAGTACTTC
TRBJ1-1 . TRBV6-5 . CASSYHRYTEAFF TGTGCCAGCAGTTATCACAGATACACTGAAGCTTTCTTT
TRBJ2-7 . TRBV25-1 . CASSERLVGAPSYEQYF TGTGCCAGCAGCGAGAGGCTGGTGGGCGCCCCCTCCTACGAGCAGTACTTC
TRBJ2-5 TRBD2 TRBV27 . CASRGLAGPETQYF TGTGCCAGCAGGGGACTAGCGGGACCCGAGACCCAGTACTTC
TRBJ2-7 TRBD2 TRBV9 . CASSAGGPSYEQYF TGTGCCAGCAGCGCGGGAGGTCCCTCCTACGAGCAGTACTTC
TRBJ2-3 . TRBV12-2 . CASRLGPGTSCSQGTDTQYF TGTGCAAGTCGCTTAGGGCCCGGGACTAGCTGTTCACAAGGCACAGATACGCAGTATTTT
TRBJ2-1 . TRBV12-5 . CASGLTYNEQFF TGTGCTAGTGGTTTGACATACAATGAGCAGTTCTTC
TRBJ2-1 . TRBV10-3 . CAIRRWGFRDNEQFF TGTGCCATCAGGAGGTGGGGGTTTCGAGACAATGAGCAGTTCTTC
TRBJ2-2 . TRBV4-1 . CATLGSGELFF TGCGCCACCCTGGGTTCCGGGGAGCTGTTTTTT
TRBJ1-1 TRBD1 TRBV15 . CATSVIKGATEAFF TGTGCCACCAGCGTAATCAAGGGGGCCACTGAAGCTTTCTTT
TRBJ2-7 TRBD2 TRBV4-1 . CASSQEGTSGTEQYF TGCGCCAGCAGCCAAGAAGGGACTAGCGGGACCGAGCAGTACTTC
TRBJ2-7 . TRBV5-6 . CASSGASYEQYF TGTGCCAGCAGCGGCGCTTCCTACGAGCAGTACTTC
TRBJ2-1 TRBD1 TRBV5-4 . CASSADRGQNEQFF TGTGCCAGCAGCGCGGACAGGGGCCAGAATGAGCAGTTCTTC
TRBJ2-1 . TRBV2 . CVPNRADSYNEQFF TGTGTCCCTAACCGGGCGGATTCCTACAATGAGCAGTTCTTC